This T cell receptor (beta chain) was captured by sequencing in a study of cytomegalovirus exposure and HLA in healthy donors (dated by TCRdb to 2016 to 2017). Regarding the research as a whole: In an earlier analysis of several hundred of the donors, 276 Gb of sequence data and approximately 100 million unique TCR beta sequences from about 190 million T cells were reported. An early release that covered about 600 HLA-typed donors contained about 300 gigabases of sequencing data and 85 million to 100 million unique TCR sequences. Among the roughly 430 genotyped donors, around 81% belonged to the genetic ancestry cluster associated with self-reported Caucasian donors. The study was designed to test whether signatures of past pathogen exposure could be identified by cataloging public T cell receptors. The T cell repertoires of about 700 subjects were profiled by immunosequencing and related to cytomegalovirus serostatus. A separate validation cohort of some 130 different subjects was used in addition to the roughly 640-subject first cohort. To predict cytomegalovirus infection status, the study brought together high-throughput TCR immunosequencing, statistical association of individual TCRs with disease status, and machine learning. A later analysis re-analyzed previously published TCR beta repertoires from approximately 670 donors and added high-resolution HLA genotyping to study TCR occurrence patterns. Rather than using new phenotypic data, the later analysis identified candidate immune exposures from TCR beta sequences and from how often those sequences occurred across donors. In an earlier analysis of around 540 of the donors, high-throughput TCR beta sequencing was used to judge whether each TCR beta V gene segment behaved as functional or pseudogenic. Donor age, sex, ethnicity and CMV serostatus were collected together with the repertoire data. A later genetic analysis took genome-wide SNP genotypes for about 55% of the 666 donors and used that subset as a discovery cohort. All discovery cohort repertoires had been generated on a single sequencing platform. HLA typing included class I and class II loci at four-digit resolution. Typing coverage varied by locus: roughly 629-630 donors for A, B, C, DRB1 and DQB1; more than 500 for DQA1; nearly 610 for DPA1; roughly 470 for DPB1. Because of strong linkage in the cohort, four to six DR-DQ haplotypes were treated as single units for association and clustering. On average, roughly 250,000 unique TCR beta nucleotide sequences were sequenced per donor among fewer than 500 genotyped donors of the cohort, with roughly 18% of those sequences being non-productive. General conclusions and limits of the study: Presence/absence analyses assumed roughly uniform sequencing depth across donors, an assumption that may not hold. Compared with equally common non-associated chains, HLA-associated TCR beta chains in a later analysis were more clonally expanded and had lower generation probabilities. In vitro tests confirmed that a few of the cytomegalovirus-associated TCR beta chains recognize cytomegalovirus antigens. A total of some 180 TCR beta chains were listed by the study as associated with cytomegalovirus. A cluster of highly shared sequence variants was judged likely to represent a technical artifact of the sequencing pipeline. A later genetic analysis associated a missense DCLRE1C variant with V-gene and J-gene trimming of TCR beta chains, and an independent cohort replicated the association. A further reported finding was that TCR beta sequences accurately predicted the HLA-A and HLA-B alleles for most subjects in the first cohort. Linkage disequilibrium might explain the correlated functional status among segregating V segments, but an unknown experimental factor could not be ruled out. A later analysis reported that several top co-occurrence clusters appeared linked to parvovirus B19, influenza, CMV and Epstein-Barr virus. Seventeen rarely observed V segments, including chromosome 9 orphons, were excluded from the earlier analysis of a few hundred of the donors because counts were too low. Most CMV-associated TCR beta chains appeared to be HLA-restricted in a later analysis, and the HLA associations seemed to be driven largely by CMV exposure. An earlier analysis of several hundred of the donors showed that most TCR beta V segments appeared in productive rearrangements either about 87% or about 30% of the time, which broadly matched IMGT annotations. In a later genetic analysis, fewer N-insertions in productive TCRs were reported among donors in an Asian-associated ancestry cluster than the roughly 700-donor mean. A later analysis found that TCR association rates varied across HLA loci, with DRB1 alleles showing the most associated TCRs and HLA-C alleles the fewest. In a later analysis, 15,000 to 20,000 TCR beta sequences were associated with specific HLA alleles at a false discovery rate of 0.05. The authors suggested that the approach could potentially be extended to other disease states and immunological phenotypes. When HLA alleles, especially DR and DQ, strongly co-occurred, TCR associations were difficult to assign to individual alleles. Because HLA typing was unavailable for some donors at each locus, only the typed subset was used in association tests. For the cohort, immune exposure information was limited to CMV serostatus. Most TCR sequences were seen in very few donors, while some public TCRs were found in many individuals. In both the original and validation cohorts, the classifier was reported to diagnose cytomegalovirus status with high specificity and sensitivity. The cohort was sequenced for TCR beta chains only, and without alpha or paired-chain data the features that could be detected were limited.

In total, approximately 690 healthy bone marrow donors made up the cohort. Cohort members were all nominally healthy when sampled, although unrecorded immune exposures were likely present. The donor tested CMV seronegative and was one of the 352 seronegative cohort members. A peripheral blood sample was provided by each donor, and peripheral blood mononuclear cells were used for TCR beta sequencing. Genomic DNA was extracted from the blood cell samples with the Qiagen DNeasy Blood Extraction Kit. The library came from the immunoSEQ multiplex PCR assay. A mixture of 60 forward primers for TCR Vbeta segments and 13 reverse primers for TCR Jbeta segments was used in the multiplex PCR. A multiplex PCR assay on genomic DNA amplified the CDR3 region of rearranged TCR beta genes. On the Illumina HiSeq System, the amplified TCR beta libraries were sequenced as 87-base-pair reads. The authors' analysis ran thus. A later analysis tallied about 77 million unique TCR beta chains across the 666 repertoires, and about 10 million of those chains were shared by two or more donors. To remove PCR and sequencing errors, raw reads were error-corrected and collapsed into unique sequences using a nearest-neighbor algorithm that merged closely related sequences. V, D and J gene segments were assigned by aligning CDR3 sequences to IMGT reference sequences. Each retained sequence needed at least a six-nucleotide match to both a V gene segment and a J gene segment. A rearrangement was called productive if the CDR3 had no stop codons and remained in frame with V and J, and every other rearrangement was called non-productive. Following IMGT convention, CDR3 was defined as the stretch from the second conserved V-encoded cysteine to the conserved J-encoded phenylalanine. The earlier analysis of fewer than 750 of the donors excluded sequences that lacked an unambiguous match to a single V gene segment. In an earlier analysis of around 590 of the donors, a V segment was called functional when productive rearrangements were above 56.7%, and segregating when the standard deviation between donors exceeded 5%. A statistical classification framework was developed to diagnose cytomegalovirus status using the catalog of TCR beta chain sequences. A later analysis assigned V and J genes by comparing TCR nucleotide sequences with IMGT/GENE-DB human TR gene sequences. In a later analysis, CDR3 sequences and most-parsimonious VDJ recombination scenarios were assigned using the TCRdist pipeline. In a later analysis, each TCR beta chain was defined by its CDR3 amino acid sequence together with its V-gene family, and reads lacking a unique V-gene family were excluded. In a later analysis, 500 to 700 highly shared, low-generation-probability nucleotide sequences were removed to address suspected cross-contamination and a sequencing artifact. In a later analysis, a clonal expansion index for each public chain was calculated from normalized within-repertoire ranks of inferred template counts. A later analysis computed generation probabilities with a VDJ recombination model fitted to out-of-frame rearrangements, and checked the results against IGoR. In a later analysis, hypergeometric tests were used to score TCR-TCR, TCR-HLA and TCR-CMV co-occurrence, with a repertoire-size bias correction applied to TCR pairs. To estimate false discovery rates, a later analysis permuted the HLA or CMV assignments 20 times. In a later analysis, co-occurring TCRs were grouped using DBSCAN, and TCRdist sequence similarity was added for clustering within HLA-allele-positive subsets. For co-occurrence clustering, repertoires with fewer than 30,000 or more than 120,000 public chains were excluded, along with roughly five repertoires with anomalous nucleotide sharing. TCRdb took this table from immuneACCESS and kept in-frame rearrangements with V and J called. Such tables lack part of the clones; where checked against another copy, unresolved V genes explain under half of the gap, and the rest is unexplained. V, J and clone size derive from that table, while D and trimming were established from the DNA sequence. The sample profile shows 60,000 to 75,000 clones; approximately 80% of them were found once. Roughly 3% of the sample goes to the ten largest clones.

To note about this clone: Its specific antigen is unknown. Base-call qualities are not available, and no considerably larger clone is one nucleotide away.

This receptor was obtained from a woman aged 25-40 years in good health and CMV-seronegative. The sample taken for sequencing was PBMCs.

The CDR3 region has the sequence CASSEGGGTSSYNEQFF. The DNA reads TGCGCCAGCAGTGAAGGAGGCGGGACCTCTTCTTACAATGAGCAGTTCTTC. The sequence joins TRBV10-1 to TRBJ2-1; tentative D gene TRBD2, with 6 bases matching. In the germline V gene (reference sequence), CDR1 corresponds to WNHNN and CDR2 to SYGVQD. The CDR3 contains 17 residues, cysteine and phenylalanine counted. Here the CDR3 DNA is all that survives: 51 bases in frame from base 1. V sheds 3 bases and J sheds 4 bases, leaving 19 bases between their ends.